This entry features one TCR beta chain sequence. Its antigen is unknown. TCRdb keeps only in-frame clones here, not all; method: immunoSEQ multiplex PCR. The sample lists hundreds of thousands of clones, around 90% occurring once. The record originates from a study of Ad26.COV2.S vaccination and SARS-CoV-2 variants. Study in general: Into the muscle, Ad26.COV2.S was dosed once or twice, 56 days apart. Whole-study results and caveats: Considerable breadth of spike-specific CD8+ and CD4+ T cell responses has reportedly been documented following vaccination.

The treatment: roughly 18 received Ad26.COV2.S at low or high dose, single or two shots; 5 received placebo; per-sample allocation not given. Sampling occurred on day 63 after the first vaccine or placebo injection. What was given as vaccine was an Ad26 vector encoding Wuhan-strain SARS-CoV-2 spike. Trimming removed 1 base from V and 7 bases from J, with 11 bases in between. The V gene's germline CDR1 is SGHTA and CDR2 FQGNSA. The CDR3 runs 14 residues. This receptor was taken from a person aged 18-65 years who received the Ad26.COV2.S COVID-19 vaccine or a placebo. The sequences come from peripheral blood, collected in a trial of Ad26.COV2.S vaccine versus placebo. V and J are TRBV7-2 and TRBJ1-5; the D is unclear. CDR3 loop: CASSLGQLGQPQHF. CDR3 DNA sequence: TGTGCCAGCAGCTTAGGCCAGTTGGGGCAGCCCCAGCATTTT.